A selection of T cell receptor beta chains follows, all from one sample in a study of blood T cell repertoires in COVID-19. Profiling relied on immunoSEQ multiplex PCR, and the TCRdb table lists in-frame clones only, not all of them. The sample contains some 96,000 clones, about 90% of which appear only once. The sample comprised peripheral blood. These receptors were collected from a human donor in a cohort sampled during active COVID-19. The CDR3 runs from the conserved cysteine through the conserved F or W. D genes are given only for firm matches. Clone size is shown for a subset of rows, as once, few, many or a class of expanded clone.

J,V,size,D,CDR3,DNA
TRBJ2-4,TRBV6-5,.,TRBD1,CASSKITGGNIQYF,TGTGCCAGCAGCAAAATTACAGGGGGAAACATTCAGTACTTC
TRBJ1-2,TRBV7-9,.,TRBD1,CASSPSGTGWHYGYTF,TGTGCCAGCAGCCCCTCCGGGACAGGGTGGCACTATGGCTACACCTTC
TRBJ2-4,TRBV28,.,.,CASTPGGSPVLAKNIQYF,TGTGCCAGCACCCCTGGGGGCAGCCCCGTTTTAGCCAAAAACATTCAGTACTTC
TRBJ1-3,TRBV6-5,once,.,CASIVSSGNTIYF,TGTGCCAGCATCGTTAGCTCTGGAAACACCATATATTTT
TRBJ2-1,TRBV6-2/TRBV6-3,.,TRBD2,CASSPPGTSYNEQFF,TGTGCCAGCAGTCCCCCCGGGACTAGCTACAATGAGCAGTTCTTC
TRBJ1-5,TRBV19,.,.,CASQTTAGNQPQHF,TGTGCCAGTCAAACTACGGCGGGAAATCAGCCCCAGCATTTT
TRBJ2-7,TRBV19,.,TRBD2,CASSTWEGTYEQYF,TGTGCCAGTAGTACCTGGGAGGGCACCTACGAGCAGTACTTC
TRBJ2-7,TRBV10-3,few,TRBD1,CAISPTGDEQYF,TGTGCCATCAGTCCGACAGGGGACGAGCAGTACTTC
TRBJ1-2,TRBV28,medium-sized,TRBD1,CASSFLDRGGGGYTF,TGTGCCAGCAGTTTTCTCGACAGGGGCGGCGGAGGCTACACCTTC
TRBJ2-1,TRBV6-4,.,TRBD2,CASSAAPSGSSYNEQFF,TGTGCCAGCTCTGCAGCCCCTAGCGGGAGCTCCTACAATGAGCAGTTCTTC
TRBJ2-7,TRBV5-4,once,.,CASSLVGQSYEQYF,TGTGCCAGCAGCTTGGTTGGGCAGTCCTACGAGCAGTACTTC
TRBJ2-4,TRBV14,.,TRBD1,CASSQATRQGVQYF,TGTGCCAGCAGCCAAGCTACCCGACAGGGGGTTCAGTACTTC
TRBJ2-1,TRBV11-2,.,TRBD2,CASSLVAGSYNEQFF,TGTGCCAGCAGCTTAGTAGCGGGCTCCTACAATGAGCAGTTCTTC
TRBJ2-7,TRBV11-1,.,.,CASSLTETAGYEQYF,TGTGCCAGCAGCTTAACGGAGACAGCTGGCTACGAGCAGTACTTC
TRBJ1-5,TRBV6-5,.,TRBD1,CASSWTGGLGQPQHF,TGTGCCAGCAGTTGGACAGGGGGCCTAGGTCAGCCCCAGCATTTT
TRBJ1-5,TRBV10-1,.,.,CASNATVGNQPQHF,TGCGCCAGCAATGCAACAGTAGGTAATCAGCCCCAGCATTTT
TRBJ1-5,TRBV7-6,.,.,CASSLIGGAGNQPQHF,TGTGCCAGCAGCCTAATCGGGGGGGCAGGCAATCAGCCCCAGCATTTT
TRBJ2-1,TRBV19,.,TRBD1,CASSKPGTGGKGEQFF,TGTGCCAGTAGTAAACCCGGGACAGGGGGGAAAGGTGAGCAGTTCTTC
TRBJ2-7,TRBV6-5,once,.,CATLADRVVYEQYF,TGTGCCACCCTAGCGGACAGGGTAGTCTACGAGCAGTACTTC
TRBJ2-4,TRBV6-5,few,.,CASRTSGTPPNIQYF,TGTGCCAGCAGGACATCCGGGACACCCCCAAACATTCAGTACTTC
TRBJ2-7,TRBV10-3,few,TRBD2,CAIRGTSGRTYEQYF,TGTGCCATCAGAGGGACTAGCGGGAGAACCTACGAGCAGTACTTC
TRBJ2-7,TRBV3-1/TRBV3-2,.,TRBD1,CASSQGGLGQTARYEQYF,TGTGCCAGCAGCCAAGGGGGGCTGGGACAGACGGCCCGCTACGAGCAGTACTTC
TRBJ2-7,TRBV27,.,.,CASRSAGYEQYF,TGTGCCAGCCGGTCGGCGGGATACGAGCAGTACTTC
TRBJ1-2,TRBV7-2,.,.,CASSLGGAGDRNIKSYTF,TGTGCCAGCAGCTTGGGAGGGGCAGGGGATCGAAATATTAAGAGCTACACCTTC
TRBJ1-5,TRBV6-6,once,.,CASSITSTNQPQHF,TGTGCCAGCAGTATCACTTCTACCAATCAGCCCCAGCATTTT
TRBJ1-3,TRBV9,.,.,CASSVVGEQSGNTIYF,TGTGCCAGCAGCGTAGTTGGGGAGCAATCTGGAAACACCATATATTTT
TRBJ1-5,TRBV2,few,.,CASSAQNQPQHF,TGTGCCAGCAGTGCACAGAATCAGCCCCAGCATTTT
TRBJ2-7,TRBV4-1,.,TRBD2,CASSPRLAGGEQYF,TGCGCCAGCAGCCCACGACTAGCGGGAGGCGAGCAGTACTTC
TRBJ2-3,TRBV5-4,.,.,CASSTSSASTDTQYF,TGTGCCAGCAGCACCTCTAGCGCCTCCACAGATACGCAGTATTTT
TRBJ1-2,TRBV5-1,.,TRBD1,CASTPGTGNNGYTF,TGCGCCAGCACCCCCGGGACAGGGAATAATGGCTACACCTTC
TRBJ2-3,TRBV27,.,TRBD1,CASSLFSTGVVDTQYF,TGTGCCAGCAGTTTATTTTCGACAGGGGTGGTAGATACGCAGTATTTT
TRBJ2-4,TRBV6-5,.,.,CASSYSGTQAKNIQYF,TGTGCCAGCAGTTACTCTGGGACACAAGCCAAAAACATTCAGTACTTC
TRBJ2-1,TRBV4-3,.,.,CASSQGAGYNEQFF,TGCGCCAGCAGCCAAGGGGCGGGATACAATGAGCAGTTCTTC
TRBJ2-7,TRBV19,.,.,CASSIGGPAYEQYF,TGTGCCAGTAGTATTGGCGGGCCAGCCTACGAGCAGTACTTC
TRBJ1-5,TRBV10-2,.,.,CASSAPGGNQPQHF,TGCGCCAGCAGTGCTCCAGGGGGCAATCAGCCCCAGCATTTT
TRBJ2-3,TRBV5-1,.,.,CASSPEGRGTDTQYF,TGCGCCAGCAGTCCGGAGGGCCGGGGCACAGATACGCAGTATTTT
TRBJ1-5,TRBV7-2,.,TRBD1,CASSPGQGDQPQHF,TGTGCCAGCAGCCCCGGACAGGGTGATCAGCCCCAGCATTTT
TRBJ2-7,TRBV18,.,.,CASSPPGRGSDEQYF,TGTGCCAGCTCACCCCCGGGAAGGGGGTCGGACGAGCAGTACTTC
TRBJ1-2,TRBV19,.,TRBD1,CASSPAGGYGYTF,TGTGCCAGTAGCCCTGCAGGGGGCTATGGCTACACCTTC
TRBJ2-7,TRBV11-2,.,.,CASSLKAWWGVGSYEQYF,TGTGCCAGCAGCTTGAAGGCATGGTGGGGGGTCGGGTCCTACGAGCAGTACTTC
TRBJ2-7,TRBV2,few,TRBD2,CASSFSGLAGEEQYF,TGTGCCAGCAGTTTTTCGGGACTAGCGGGAGAAGAGCAGTACTTC
TRBJ2-1,TRBV12-3/TRBV12-4,.,TRBD2,CATILSGSYEQFF,TGTGCCACCATATTAAGCGGGAGCTATGAGCAGTTCTTC
TRBJ2-5,TRBV3-1/TRBV3-2,.,.,CASSSSSNQETQYF,TGTGCCAGCAGTAGTTCGTCCAACCAAGAGACCCAGTACTTC
TRBJ2-2,TRBV4-3,.,TRBD1,CASSLRLGTETGELFF,TGCGCCAGCAGCCTACGTCTCGGGACAGAGACCGGGGAGCTGTTTTTT
TRBJ2-7,TRBV28,once,.,CASSSGPAYEQYF,TGTGCCAGCAGTTCTGGCCCAGCCTACGAGCAGTACTTC
TRBJ2-7,TRBV4-2,.,TRBD2,CASSQESAGATYEQYF,TGTGCCAGCAGCCAAGAATCGGCGGGAGCGACCTACGAGCAGTACTTC
TRBJ1-2,TRBV4-3,once,.,CASSQVVRGDRGYTF,TGCGCCAGCAGCCAAGTTGTCAGGGGAGATAGGGGCTACACCTTC
TRBJ1-2,TRBV6-5,.,TRBD1,CASSLQGGFYTF,TGTGCCAGCAGCTTACAGGGGGGGTTCTACACCTTC
TRBJ2-5,TRBV4-1,.,.,CASSQGGQRETQYF,TGCGCCAGCAGCCAGGGGGGACAGCGAGAGACCCAGTACTTC
TRBJ2-2,TRBV2,.,.,CASSERGNPGELFF,TGTGCCAGCAGTGAAAGGGGGAATCCCGGGGAGCTGTTTTTT
TRBJ1-1,TRBV4-3,.,.,CASSQVRAQTEAFF,TGCGCCAGCAGCCAAGTCAGGGCGCAGACTGAAGCTTTCTTT
TRBJ2-6,TRBV19,.,TRBD1,CATHRGTPTGANVLTF,TGTGCCACCCACAGGGGAACACCAACTGGGGCCAACGTCCTGACTTTC
TRBJ2-2,TRBV29-1,.,TRBD1,CSVDGRGLSGELFF,TGCAGCGTTGATGGCAGGGGGCTGTCCGGGGAGCTGTTTTTT
TRBJ1-4,TRBV3-1/TRBV3-2,.,.,CASSQVADNEKLFF,TGTGCCAGCAGCCAAGTGGCAGATAATGAAAAACTGTTTTTT
TRBJ1-4,TRBV30,.,.,CAWSVMDRRNEKLFF,TGTGCCTGGAGTGTAATGGACAGACGTAATGAAAAACTGTTTTTT